Below, 17 T cell receptor beta chains from the same sample are listed, as sequenced in a study of T cell responses to AZD1222 COVID-19 vaccine. Repertoires were generated with immunoSEQ multiplex PCR, while TCRdb's copy carries only in-frame clones and drops some. The sample carries about 84,000 clones, about 85% recorded once. The sample in question was peripheral blood, obtained on day 0 of AZD1222 vaccination. The receptors come from an adult in good health.

The genes are TRBV7-9 and TRBJ2-5; tentatively, D is TRBD1 or TRBD2 (5 bases each). Germline V gene lookup returns CDR1 SEHNR and CDR2 FQNEAQ (reference sequence). Trimming removed 4 bases from V and 0 bases from J, with 9 bases in between. The CDR3 consists of 14 residues. This CDR3 reads CASSWDGYQETQYF. CDR3 nucleotide sequence: TGTGCCAGCAGCTGGGACGGGTACCAAGAGACCCAGTACTTC.

The CDR3 DNA sequence: TGTGCCAGCAGAAGGACAGGGATCGAGCAGTACTTC. Translating gives CASRRTGIEQYF. The genes are TRBV7-2 and TRBJ2-7; 8 nucleotides line up with TRBD1. The CDR3 length is 12 residues. With V trimmed by 6 bases and J by 6 bases, 4 bases remained unmatched. Germline CDR1 reads SGHTA; CDR2 reads FQGNSA.

CDR3 DNA sequence: TGTGCCAGCAGTGAAGATGAGGGGGCGGGAGAGACCCAGTACTTC. As protein: CASSEDEGAGETQYF. This chain uses TRBV2 with TRBJ2-5; 7 nucleotides line up with TRBD1. This CDR3 is 15 amino acids long. CDR1 and CDR2 (germline): SNHLY, FYNNEI. Trimming at V came to 1 base and at J to 4 bases, leaving 6 bases not matched to a gene.

V and J are TRBV18 and TRBJ1-5; 7 nucleotides align to TRBD1. Unmatched junction bases numbered 3, after V lost 3 bases and J lost 4 bases. The germline V gene encodes CDR1 KGHSH and CDR2 LQKENI. The CDR3 loop spans 14 amino acids. The CDR3 reads CASSPDRENQPQHF. The DNA for the CDR3 is TGTGCCAGCTCACCCGACAGGGAAAATCAGCCCCAGCATTTT.

The chain uses TRBV19 and TRBJ1-1; D uncertain. In germline, CDR1 is LNHDA, CDR2 SQIVND (reference sequence). Deletions cut 4 bases from V and 1 base from J, with 7 bases between. The length of the CDR3 is 13 residues. The CDR3 reads CASSNRRNTEAFF. The CDR3 DNA sequence: TGTGCCAGTAGTAACCGGCGGAACACTGAAGCTTTCTTT.

V and J are TRBV2 and TRBJ1-1; D unresolved. The germline CDR1 and CDR2 sequences are SNHLY and FYNNEI. V was shortened by 2 bases and J by 4 bases, with 11 bases between the two germline ends. The CDR3 spans 14 residues. This CDR3 reads CASSESADGTEAFF. The CDR3 nucleotides are TGTGCCAGCAGTGAATCGGCAGATGGCACTGAAGCTTTCTTT.

The sample holds a few counts of this clone. The rearrangement uses TRBV6-2 or TRBV6-3 and TRBJ1-2; TRBD1 might be the D (6 bases). CDR3 length: 11 residues. Trimming took 6 bases from V and 7 from J, leaving 9 bases between them. Germline V gene sequence: CDR1 MNHEY, CDR2 SVGEGT. The CDR3 sequence is CASSQGSGYTF. The CDR3 DNA follows: TGTGCCAGCAGCCAGGGGAGTGGCTACACCTTC.

This chain links TRBV7-8 with TRBJ2-2, with D uncertain. Deletions cut 5 bases from V and 1 base from J, with 8 bases between. This CDR3 region has 14 residues. CDR1 SGHVS and CDR2 FQNEAQ come from the germline V gene. The CDR3 bases are TGTGCCAGCAGCGGAACCCGGAACACCGGGGAGCTGTTTTTT. It specifies CASSGTRNTGELFF.

This clone was picked up a small number of times. This chain links TRBV6-5 with TRBJ2-1; 11 bases map to TRBD2. Germline V gene lookup returns CDR1 MNHEY and CDR2 SVGAGI. This CDR3 is 15 amino acids long. J lost 6 bases, V lost 5 bases, and 6 bases had no gene match. CDR3 amino acids: CASSQLAGAPNEQFF. For the CDR3, the DNA is TGTGCCAGCAGTCAACTAGCGGGAGCCCCCAATGAGCAGTTCTTC.

This clone was found a few times. This sequence joins TRBV12-3 or TRBV12-4 and TRBJ1-5, with a possible D match to TRBD1 (6 bases). The CDR3 sequence is 12 residues long. V was clipped by 6 bases and J by 12 bases, with 15 bases between them. The chain's CDR3 is CASSNRGQSQHF. CDR3 coding DNA: TGTGCCAGCAGCAATAGAGGACAGAGCCAGCATTTT.

The rearrangement uses TRBV29-1 and TRBJ1-1, with 10 bases fitting TRBD1. V dropped 5 bases and J dropped 1; count of bases not matched to a gene: 1. The CDR3 has 13 amino acids. Germline CDR1 and CDR2: SQVTM and ANQGSEA. In DNA form, the CDR3 reads TGCAGCGTTTGGGACAGGGGGAACACTGAAGCTTTCTTT. Encoded protein: CSVWDRGNTEAFF.

The chain joins TRBV5-4 to TRBJ2-7; tentative D call: TRBD2 (7 bases). The germline V gene has CDR1 SGHNT and CDR2 YYREEE (reference sequence). The CDR3 runs to 16 residues. The V gene lost 1 base and the J gene lost 3 bases, with 17 bases spanning the gap. This CDR3 is CASSLRGGTINYEQYF. DNA for the CDR3: TGTGCCAGCAGCTTGAGGGGGGGGACGATCAACTACGAGCAGTACTTC.

CDR3 coding DNA: TGCGCCAGCAGTGAGGGCGCCTGGTCCTACGAGCAGTACTTC. It codes for CASSEGAWSYEQYF. The rearrangement joins TRBV10-1 to TRBJ2-7, with D hard to call. V was pared by 2 bases and J by 1 base, with 9 bases between. The germline V gene has CDR1 WNHNN and CDR2 SYGVQD (reference sequence). CDR3 length equals 14 residues.

This chain uses TRBV18 with TRBJ1-1; 9 nucleotides agree with TRBD1. The J segment lost 1 base and the V segment lost 4 bases, leaving 4 bases of the junction unmatched. The germline V gene encodes CDR1 KGHSH and CDR2 LQKENI. The CDR3 runs 15 residues. Here the CDR3 DNA reads TGTGCCAGCTCACGAAAACAGGGGGCGAACACTGAAGCTTTCTTT. Translation: CASSRKQGANTEAFF.

The V and J genes are TRBV6-5 and TRBJ1-2; TRBD1 matches 8 bases. Trimming cost V 0 bases and J 6 bases; bases outside gene matches: 6. The CDR3 is 15 amino acids. Germline-derived CDR1 and CDR2 are MNHEY and SVGAGI. CDR3 sequence: CASSYSRQGWDGYTF. The CDR3 nucleotides read TGTGCCAGCAGTTACTCTAGACAGGGGTGGGATGGCTACACCTTC.

The chain is built from TRBV7-3 and TRBJ2-7, with 14 bases identical to TRBD2. J was trimmed by 2 bases and V by 3 bases; bases with no gene match: 0. From germline, CDR1 is SGHTA and CDR2 FQGTGA. The CDR3 extends over 15 amino acids. CDR3 loop: CASSLGLAGAYEQYF. The CDR3 region has the DNA TGTGCCAGCAGCTTGGGACTAGCGGGAGCCTACGAGCAGTACTTC.

V and J are TRBV10-3 and TRBJ2-3, with D possibly matching TRBD1 (5 bases). This CDR3 is 14 amino acids long. Trimming left V 10 bases short and J 5 bases short, with 19 bases between. Germline V CDR1 and CDR2: ENHRY, SYGVKD. The CDR3 region has the DNA TGTGCCACTCGCAGTAGGGGCGCTAGAGATACGCAGTATTTT. Translation: CATRSRGARDTQYF.